A single sample gave rise to the 31 T cell receptor beta chains below, sequenced in a study of CD8 T cells in ankylosing spondylitis. From the 5' RACE reads, TCRdb called clonotypes with MiXCR, one entry per CDR3 protein. The profile shows about 340,000 distinct CDR3 sequences, approximately 22% of them singletons. The sequenced material came from blood, either unsorted or a sorted T cell fraction (not recorded which). The receptors originated from a male donor with ankylosing spondylitis or in good health (not recorded which).

This clonotype appeared a few times. The DNA of the CDR3 is TGCAGTGCTAGCAATGACAGGGAGGAGGCTTTCTTT. Translation: CSASNDREEAFF. The V gene is TRBV20-1, the J gene TRBJ1-1; 7 nucleotides line up with TRBD1. V shed 3 bases, J shed 11 bases, and the junction held 9 bases outside the gene matches. The CDR3 length is 12 residues. Germline V gene sequence: CDR1 DFQATT, CDR2 SNEGSKA (reference sequence).

This clonotype was observed a handful of times. In DNA, the CDR3 is TGTGCCAGCAGAGAAGACAGGCCAGCCTACAATGAGCAGTTCTTC. Its protein product is CASREDRPAYNEQFF. The chain carries TRBV12-3 or TRBV12-4 and TRBJ2-1; tentatively, D is TRBD1 (6 bases). The length of the CDR3 is 15 residues. The ends were cut back, 6 bases at V and 2 bases at J, with 14 bases in the middle.

This clonotype turned up a few times. The chain combines TRBV12-3 or TRBV12-4 with TRBJ2-4; D unclear. Trimming removed 5 bases from V and 7 bases from J, with 9 bases in between. CDR3 length: 12 amino acids. This CDR3 reads CASSAGWNIQYF. Written as DNA, the CDR3 is TGTGCCAGCAGTGCCGGATGGAACATTCAGTACTTC.

The chain combines TRBV4-2 with TRBJ2-1, with 8 nucleotides matching TRBD2. V shed 3 bases, J shed 8 bases, and the junction held 12 bases outside the gene matches. The CDR3 contains 16 residues. CDR1 and CDR2 from the germline V gene are LGHNA and YNFKEQ. The CDR3 reads CASSHRAGGLWDEQFF. CDR3 bases: TGTGCCAGCAGCCATCGGGCGGGGGGCCTCTGGGATGAGCAGTTCTTC.

This clonotype came up a few times. The CDR3 region is CASSPDGGAYNEQFF. The CDR3 DNA follows: TGTGCCAGCAGCCCCGACGGGGGGGCCTACAATGAGCAGTTCTTC. This sequence joins TRBV9 and TRBJ2-1, with 8 positions matching TRBD2. V shed 4 bases and J 2 bases; nucleotides not matched to a gene: 5. In germline, CDR1 is SGDLS, CDR2 YYNGEE. The CDR3 extends over 15 amino acids.

The rearrangement joins TRBV11-2 to TRBJ2-1; D call uncertain. CDR3 length equals 15 residues. V was cut by 4 bases and J by 8 bases, with 18 bases left in between. Germline CDR1 and CDR2: SGHAT and FQNNGV. The DNA for the CDR3 is TGTGCCAGCAGCTCCTCGGATCTCCTAGGCTATGAGCAGTTCTTC. Protein: CASSSSDLLGYEQFF.

V is TRBV20-1 and J is TRBJ2-5; a possible D gene is TRBD2 (5 bases). Trimming pared 5 bases from V and 4 bases from J, leaving 17 bases between. Germline-derived CDR1 and CDR2 are DFQATT and SNEGSKA (reference sequence). The CDR3 length is 14 residues. This CDR3 is CSAPLYPEGETQYF. In nucleotides, the CDR3 is TGCAGTGCTCCATTGTACCCCGAGGGAGAGACCCAGTACTTC.

The rearrangement uses TRBV30 and TRBJ2-1; D not certain. Germline V gene sequence: CDR1 GTSNPN, CDR2 SVGIG (reference sequence). The V and J ends lost 0 bases and 7 bases respectively, with 10 bases between them. This CDR3 has 13 residues. The CDR3 bases are TGTGCCTGGAGTGTAATGGGGTTAAATGAGCAGTTCTTC. Its translation is CAWSVMGLNEQFF.

The V and J genes are TRBV6-1 and TRBJ2-5; 9 positions agree with TRBD2. The germline CDR1 and CDR2 sequences are MNHNS and SASEGT. Trimming cost V 7 bases and J 2 bases; bases outside gene matches: 8. This CDR3 is 15 amino acids long. The chain's CDR3 is CASTPIAGAQETQYF. The CDR3 DNA reads as TGTGCCAGCACTCCCATAGCGGGGGCACAAGAGACCCAGTACTTC.

The chain links TRBV11-2 to TRBJ2-7; D unclear. Trimming left V 7 bases short and J 0 bases short, with 19 bases between. The germline CDR1 and CDR2 sequences are SGHAT and FQNNGV. CDR3 length equals 16 residues. CDR3 DNA sequence: TGTGCCAGCACCCCTTTGAGCCCGGAAAGCTCCTACGAGCAGTACTTC. Protein: CASTPLSPESSYEQYF. The full variable domain, rest sourced from reference TRBV11-2 and TRBJ2-7, is EAGVAQSPRYKIIEKRQSVAFWCNPISGHATLYWYQQILGQGPKLLIQFQNNGVVDDSQLPKDRFSAERLKGVDSTLKIQPAKLEDSAVYLCASTPLSPESSYEQYFGPGTRLTVT.

This clonotype was recorded a few times. The V gene is TRBV11-2, the J gene TRBJ2-7; D might be TRBD2 (6 bases). The germline V gene has CDR1 SGHAT and CDR2 FQNNGV. The CDR3 sequence is 14 residues long. Trimming cost V 5 bases and J 0 bases, with 11 bases left between them. CDR3 nucleotide sequence: TGTGCCAGCAGCAACCCCGGGGGCTCCTACGAGCAGTACTTC. Translated, it gives CASSNPGGSYEQYF.

In DNA form, the CDR3 reads TGTGCCAGAAGTCTGGGACTACCCCTCCAAGAGACCCAGTACTTC. Amino acids: CARSLGLPLQETQYF. This sequence joins TRBV21-1 and TRBJ2-5; the table gives TRBD2 as D, unverified against the DNA. TRBV21-1 is shown as a pseudogene. This CDR3 is 15 amino acids long.

This clonotype came up many times. The chain couples TRBV5-1 to TRBJ2-7, with TRBD2 matching 7 bases. V gave up 2 bases and J gave up 2 bases; unmatched junction bases: 4. CDR1 SGHRS and CDR2 YFSETQ come from the germline V gene. The CDR3 runs 14 residues. The CDR3 nucleotides are TGCGCCAGCAGCTTCGGGGGGAGCCCCTACGAGCAGTACTTC. Its translation is CASSFGGSPYEQYF.

This clonotype was seen more than once but under ten times. The gene calls are TRBV30 and TRBJ2-7, with D possibly matching TRBD2 (6 bases). Germline-derived CDR1 and CDR2 are GTSNPN and SVGIG (reference sequence). The V gene lost 6 bases and the J gene lost 2 bases, with 11 bases spanning the gap. This CDR3 contains 12 residues. The CDR3 region is CACSGGPYEQYF. The CDR3 nucleotides read TGTGCCTGTTCCGGGGGTCCCTACGAGCAGTACTTC.

This clonotype has more than one count but fewer than ten. This chain joins TRBV4-2 and TRBJ2-1; 8 positions agree with TRBD2. In germline, CDR1 is LGHNA, CDR2 YNFKEQ. V shed 2 bases, J shed 4 bases, and the junction held 7 bases outside the gene matches. This CDR3 spans 16 amino acids. For the CDR3, the DNA is TGTGCCAGCAGCCAAAGTCGGGGGGGTTCGTACAATGAGCAGTTCTTC. It is translated as CASSQSRGGSYNEQFF.

The chain couples TRBV4-1 to TRBJ2-3; weak D call: TRBD2 (6 bases). V lost 0 bases, J lost 4 bases, and 11 bases lay in between. The CDR3 is made up of 15 amino acids. Germline CDR1 is MGHRA and CDR2 is YSYEKL. The DNA for the CDR3 is TGCGCCAGCAGCCAAGAAACTAGCCGATCAGATACGCAGTATTTT. The encoded protein is CASSQETSRSDTQYF.

The rearrangement links TRBV7-9 to TRBJ2-7, with 8 bases fitting TRBD1. The germline V gene encodes CDR1 SEHNR and CDR2 FQNEAQ (reference sequence). This CDR3 region has 16 residues. V gave up 4 bases and J gave up 0 bases; unmatched junction bases: 8. CDR3 loop: CASSSGGGFSSYEQYF. CDR3 nucleotides: TGTGCCAGCAGCTCAGGGGGCGGTTTTAGCTCCTACGAGCAGTACTTC.

In this sample, this clonotype turned up a few times. The CDR3 nucleotides are TGTGCCAGCAGTCCCCTCGGGGGGGAGAACACCGGGGAGCTGTTTTTT. It yields the protein CASSPLGGENTGELFF. The chain is built from TRBV12-3 or TRBV12-4 and TRBJ2-2; 8 bases fit TRBD2. V shed 5 bases and J 1 base; nucleotides not matched to a gene: 6. The CDR3 sequence is 16 residues long.

There are a few counts of this clonotype. The CDR3 protein is CASSPPGVSEQFF. For the CDR3, the DNA is TGTGCCAGCAGCCCCCCTGGGGTAAGTGAGCAGTTCTTC. The chain recombines TRBV7-9 with TRBJ2-1, with D unresolved. V was trimmed by 5 bases and J by 9 bases, leaving 14 bases between them. The length of the CDR3 is 13 residues. Per germline, CDR1 SEHNR and CDR2 FQNEAQ (reference sequence).

The rearrangement links TRBV12-3 or TRBV12-4 to TRBJ1-1; 7 bases align to TRBD1. The V segment lost 5 bases and the J segment 0 bases; nucleotides outside the gene matches: 6. The length of the CDR3 is 15 residues. The CDR3 nucleotides read TGTGCCAGCAGTCCTCCCGGGACAGTGAACACTGAAGCTTTCTTT. Translated, it gives CASSPPGTVNTEAFF.

Here the CDR3 reads CSANGGVSTEAFF. The CDR3 region has the DNA TGCAGTGCCAACGGAGGGGTTAGCACTGAAGCTTTCTTT. This rearrangement joins TRBV20-1 to TRBJ1-1; D is possibly TRBD1 (5 bases). The germline V gene encodes CDR1 DFQATT and CDR2 SNEGSKA (reference sequence). V dropped 6 bases and J dropped 4 bases, with 15 bases sitting between them. The CDR3 is 13 residues long.

This clonotype was seen only a few times. The chain recombines TRBV27 with TRBJ2-7; 9 positions match TRBD1. The CDR3 contains 15 residues. Looked up from germline, CDR1 is MNHEY and CDR2 is SMNVEV (reference sequence). The ends lost 2 bases at V and 6 bases at J; junction bases unmatched: 8. CDR3 coding DNA: TGTGCCAGCAGTTTAACGGGACAGGGAGTGGGCGAGCAGTACTTC. Translating gives CASSLTGQGVGEQYF.

Note on this clonotype: Since a much larger clone is just one base distant, this may be a read error. The chain links TRBV9 to TRBJ2-3; D gene unclear. There are 12 residues in the CDR3. V was shortened by 0 bases and J by 4 bases, with 3 bases between the two germline ends. Per germline, CDR1 SGDLS and CDR2 YYNGEE. The CDR3: CASSVGADTQYF. The CDR3 DNA follows: TGTGCCAGCAGCGTAGGGGCAGATACGCAGTATTTT.

This clonotype appeared a few times. The chain recombines TRBV12-3 or TRBV12-4 with TRBJ2-1, with D unresolved. The CDR3 sequence is 12 residues long. Trimming left V 7 bases short and J 7 bases short, with 11 bases between. The CDR3 nucleotides read TGTGCCAGCACGTCTGGTTCGAATGAGCAGTTCTTC. Translated, it gives CASTSGSNEQFF.

The rearrangement links TRBV27 to TRBJ2-7; TRBD1 matches 7 bases. This CDR3 region has 14 residues. Germline V gene sequence: CDR1 MNHEY, CDR2 SMNVEV (reference sequence). V lost 4 bases to trimming and J lost 5 bases; unmatched junction nucleotides: 8. The CDR3 DNA follows: TGTGCCAGCAGTTCCTACCGACAGGGTAACGAGCAGTACTTC. It codes for CASSSYRQGNEQYF.

The table lists this clonotype with a few counts. The chain employs TRBV6-1 and TRBJ2-7, with 8 bases that match TRBD1. Germline CDR1 and CDR2: MNHNS and SASEGT. The CDR3 length is 15 residues. V dropped 1 base and J dropped 2; count of bases not matched to a gene: 4. CDR3 DNA: TGTGCCAGCAGTGAAGGGACAGGGCAGGCCTACGAGCAGTACTTC. It encodes CASSEGTGQAYEQYF.

This clonotype was observed a handful of times. V is TRBV4-1 and J is TRBJ2-1; D remains unclear. Deletions cut 3 bases from V and 5 bases from J, with 11 bases between. The CDR3 covers 14 residues. CDR1 is MGHRA, CDR2 YSYEKL, per germline. Here the CDR3 reads CASSQDRDNNEQFF. The CDR3 DNA is TGCGCCAGCAGCCAGGACCGAGATAACAATGAGCAGTTCTTC.

This clonotype turned up a few times. The chain couples TRBV28 to TRBJ2-1; 12 nucleotides align to TRBD1. The CDR3 sequence is 17 residues long. CDR1 and CDR2 (germline): MDHEN, SYDVKM. V was clipped by 4 bases and J by 9 bases; unmatched bases: 13. As DNA, the CDR3 is TGTGCCAGCAGTTCTCCCCCCGGGACAGGGGGCAAGAGTGAGCAGTTCTTC. It codes for CASSSPPGTGGKSEQFF.

This clonotype was seen only a few times. V and J are TRBV29-1 and TRBJ2-1; unclear D gene. Germline V CDR1 and CDR2: SQVTM, ANQGSEA. Trimming removed 6 bases from V and 4 bases from J, with 16 bases in between. The CDR3 loop spans 14 amino acids. The CDR3 coding sequence is TGCAGCGTCCCCGGTACGGTACAATACAATGAGCAGTTCTTC. This encodes CSVPGTVQYNEQFF.

A few counts support this clonotype. V is TRBV12-3 or TRBV12-4 and J is TRBJ2-6, with 11 bases fitting TRBD1. Unmatched junction bases numbered 4, after V lost 3 bases and J lost 0 bases. This CDR3 spans 18 amino acids. The CDR3 spells CASSFRTGGDSGANVLTF. The CDR3, as DNA: TGTGCCAGCAGTTTCCGGACAGGGGGCGACTCTGGGGCCAACGTCCTGACTTTC.

The chain employs TRBV12-3 or TRBV12-4 and TRBJ2-1, with 11 bases fitting TRBD2. This CDR3 spans 15 amino acids. V lost 2 bases to trimming and J lost 7 bases; unmatched junction nucleotides: 4. The DNA for the CDR3 is TGTGCCAGCAGTTTACTAGCGGGGGGAATGAATGAGCAGTTCTTC. It yields the protein CASSLLAGGMNEQFF.